The rows below give T cell receptor beta chains drawn from one sample of a study of T cells after yellow fever vaccination. One entry per CDR3 protein, called by TCRdb with MiXCR from the 5' RACE reads. The sample records about 310,000 distinct CDR3 sequences, approximately 3.9% being singletons. Specimen: PBMCs, collected on the day of the yellow fever booster vaccination. The receptors derive from a man between 18 and 29 years old who received the YFV17D yellow fever vaccine. Both conserved end residues are part of each CDR3. A D gene is named only where the DNA matches it firmly. Rows give clone size only sometimes, using once, few, many, or a class for an expanded clone.

d_call j_call clone_size v_call cdr3_nt cdr3_aa
. TRBJ2-2 many TRBV20-1 TGCAGTGCTAGAGATCGCAGGGTGGGAACCACCGGGGAGCTGTTTTTT CSARDRRVGTTGELFF
. TRBJ2-5 . TRBV6-5 TGTGCCAGCAGTTACTCGCCGGGTTTAGGAGAGACCCAGTACTTC CASSYSPGLGETQYF
. TRBJ1-1 many TRBV27 TGTGCCAGCAGTTCGTCGGGACACTTCACTGAAGCTTTCTTT CASSSSGHFTEAFF
. TRBJ2-7 . TRBV11-2 TGTGCCAGCAGCCTAGCCACAAGGGTCGAGCAGTACTTC CASSLATRVEQYF
. TRBJ1-1 . TRBV3-1 TGTGCCAGCAGCCAAGAAGGGGGATTGGGGAATACTGAAGCTTTCTTT CASSQEGGLGNTEAFF
TRBD2 TRBJ2-6 . TRBV12-3/TRBV12-4 TGTGCCACCTCCCTGGGGGGGGGGAACTCTGGGGCCAACGTCCTGACTTTC CATSLGGGNSGANVLTF
. TRBJ2-7 many TRBV7-9 TGTGCCAGCAGTCCCAGGTGGACAGCAAGCTACGAGCAGTACTTC CASSPRWTASYEQYF
. TRBJ2-3 few TRBV5-1 TGCGCCAGCAGCTCCGCGAAGGGGTTGAGCACAGATACGCAGTATTTT CASSSAKGLSTDTQYF
TRBD2 TRBJ2-1 many TRBV27 TGTGCCAGCAGTCCCAGCGGGGCCCACAATGAGCAGTTCTTC CASSPSGAHNEQFF
. TRBJ1-1 . TRBV7-8 TGTGCCAGCAGCGGGCTTTCGGGGGCCACTGAAGCTTTCTTT CASSGLSGATEAFF
. TRBJ1-1 few TRBV27 TGTGCCAGCAGTGTGATAATAGGGGGATCCACTGAAGCTTTCTTT CASSVIIGGSTEAFF
. TRBJ1-5 . TRBV7-8 TGTGCCAGCAGTTTAGCGGGCTTTTTTTTGAACCAGCCCCAGCATTTT CASSLAGFFLNQPQHF
. TRBJ2-1 many TRBV6-2/TRBV6-3 TGTGCCAGCAGTGGGGGGGGCTGGGAGCAGTTCTTC CASSGGGWEQFF
. TRBJ2-1 many TRBV11-2 TGTGCCAGCAGCCCCGAAGGCAGGGTTTCTCAGTTCTTC CASSPEGRVSQFF
. TRBJ2-7 few TRBV20-1 TGCAGTACTGGAGGGGGGCCCTACGAGCAGTACTTC CSTGGGPYEQYF
TRBD2 TRBJ2-3 few TRBV5-1 TGCGCCAGCAGCCCGGGGACTAGGGGGGATACGCAGTATTTT CASSPGTRGDTQYF
. TRBJ2-2 . TRBV19 TGTGCCAGTAGTATGTGGAGGGGGGAGTTCGCCGGGGAGCTGTTTTTT CASSMWRGEFAGELFF
. TRBJ2-5 . TRBV14 TGTGCCAGCAGCCAAGAAGTTGGGCCAGGCGGTAGGTCGACCCAGTACTTC CASSQEVGPGGRSTQYF
. TRBJ1-5 few TRBV5-1 TGCGCCAGCAGCTCGCCGCTGACAGGTGACCAGCCCCAGCATTTT CASSSPLTGDQPQHF
TRBD1 TRBJ1-4 many TRBV5-4 TGCGCCAGCAGCTTGGGGGGACAGGGCGGTGAAAAACTGTTTTTT CASSLGGQGGEKLFF
. TRBJ2-1 . TRBV7-2 TGTGCCAGCAGAAAATCCTCCGGTTCAATAAGTGAGCAGTTCTTC CASRKSSGSISEQFF
TRBD1 TRBJ2-5 many TRBV29-1 TGCAGCGTTGAGATGACAGGGCACCAAGAGACCCAGTACTTC CSVEMTGHQETQYF
. TRBJ1-5 . TRBV7-2 TGTGCCAGCAGCTTAGGTCGGTATAGCAATCAGCCCCAGCATTTT CASSLGRYSNQPQHF
. TRBJ1-2 . TRBV25-1 TGTGCCAGCAGACTGACAGACAACTATGGCTACACCTTC CASRLTDNYGYTF
TRBD1 TRBJ1-4 many TRBV5-1 TGCGCCAGCAGGAGGACAGGGGACGAAAAACTGTTTTTT CASRRTGDEKLFF
. TRBJ1-6 . TRBV6-6 TGTGCCAGCCGGGGGTTAGAGAATTCACCCCTCCACTTT CASRGLENSPLHF
. TRBJ2-5 few TRBV4-3 TGCGCCAGCAGCCAAGATTATCAGGGCAGAGAGACCCAGTACTTC CASSQDYQGRETQYF
. TRBJ1-3 . TRBV5-1 TGCGCCAGCAGCTTGGTGGAGGCCGGAAACACCATATATTTT CASSLVEAGNTIYF
TRBD1 TRBJ1-2 . TRBV5-1 TGCGCCAGCAGCGACCGGGACAGGGGAGGCTACACCTTC CASSDRDRGGYTF
. TRBJ2-1 few TRBV12-3/TRBV12-4 TGTGCCAGCGGGACCCCCCTTAGGTACAATGAGCAGTTCTTC CASGTPLRYNEQFF
TRBD1 TRBJ1-2 few TRBV7-6 TGTGCCAGCAGCTCCCGAGGCCGGGACAGTCTGAGTGGCTACACCTTC CASSSRGRDSLSGYTF
TRBD2 TRBJ2-7 many TRBV18 TGTGCCAGCTCACTCGCCGGGACTAGCAACGAGCAGTACTTC CASSLAGTSNEQYF
. TRBJ1-4 many TRBV20-1 TGCAGTGCTAGAGATGACGGGTGGAAACTGTTTTTT CSARDDGWKLFF
. TRBJ1-3 many TRBV7-2 TGTGCCAGCAGCCCAGCGAGGGGAAACACCATATATTTT CASSPARGNTIYF